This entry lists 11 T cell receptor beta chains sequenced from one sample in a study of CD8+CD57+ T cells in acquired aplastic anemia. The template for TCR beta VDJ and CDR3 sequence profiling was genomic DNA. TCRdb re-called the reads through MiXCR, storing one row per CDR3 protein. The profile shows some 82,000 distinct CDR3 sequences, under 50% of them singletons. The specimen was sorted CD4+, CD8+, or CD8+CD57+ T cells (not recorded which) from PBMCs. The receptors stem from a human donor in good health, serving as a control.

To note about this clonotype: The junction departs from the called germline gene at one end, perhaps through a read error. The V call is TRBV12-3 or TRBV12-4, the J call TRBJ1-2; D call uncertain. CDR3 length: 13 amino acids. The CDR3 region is CAGSLTTNYGYTF. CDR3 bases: TGTGCCGGCAGTTTAACGACTAACTATGGCTACACCTTC.

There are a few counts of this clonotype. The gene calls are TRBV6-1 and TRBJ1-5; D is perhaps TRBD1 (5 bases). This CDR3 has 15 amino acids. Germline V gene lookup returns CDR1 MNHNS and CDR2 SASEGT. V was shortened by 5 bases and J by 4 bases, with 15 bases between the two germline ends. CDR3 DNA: TGTGCCAGCAGTCCCGGACGGGGGATAAATCAGCCCCAGCATTTT. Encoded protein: CASSPGRGINQPQHF.

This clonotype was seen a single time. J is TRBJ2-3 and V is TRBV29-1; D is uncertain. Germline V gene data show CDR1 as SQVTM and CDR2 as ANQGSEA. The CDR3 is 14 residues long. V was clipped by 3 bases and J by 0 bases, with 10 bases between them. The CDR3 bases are TGCAGCGTTGAGGGCGGAACTAGCACAGATACGCAGTATTTT. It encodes CSVEGGTSTDTQYF.

The CDR3 nucleotides are TGTGCCAGCAGCCCAGGGGGACAGGCTGGCTACACCTTC. Translating it yields CASSPGGQAGYTF. The V call is TRBV9, the J call TRBJ1-2; 8 bases match TRBD1. In germline, CDR1 is SGDLS, CDR2 YYNGEE. V trimming: 4 bases; J trimming: 7 bases; junction bases outside the gene matches: 6. This CDR3 contains 13 residues.

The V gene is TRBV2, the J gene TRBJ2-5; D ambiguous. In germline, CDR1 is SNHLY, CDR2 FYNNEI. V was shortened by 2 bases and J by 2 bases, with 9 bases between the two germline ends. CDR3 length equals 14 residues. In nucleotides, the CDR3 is TGTGCCAGCAGTGAACTGACCGGACAAGAGACCCAGTACTTC. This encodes CASSELTGQETQYF.

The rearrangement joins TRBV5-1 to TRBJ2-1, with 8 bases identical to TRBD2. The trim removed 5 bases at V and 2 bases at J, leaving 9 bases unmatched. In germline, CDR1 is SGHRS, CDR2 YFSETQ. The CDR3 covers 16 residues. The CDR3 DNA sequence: TGCGCCAGCAGTCCCAGAGCGGGAGCCACCTACAATGAGCAGTTCTTC. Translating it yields CASSPRAGATYNEQFF. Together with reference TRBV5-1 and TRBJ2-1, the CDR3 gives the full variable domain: KAGVTQTPRYLIKTRGQQVTLSCSPISGHRSVSWYQQTPGQGLQFLFEYFSETQRNKGNFPGRFSGRQFSNSRSEMNVSTLELGDSALYLCASSPRAGATYNEQFFGPGTRLTVL.

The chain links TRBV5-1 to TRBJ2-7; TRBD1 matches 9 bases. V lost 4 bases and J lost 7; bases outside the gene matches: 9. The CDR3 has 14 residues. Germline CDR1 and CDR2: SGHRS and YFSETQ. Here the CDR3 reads CASSPGAGQGEQYF. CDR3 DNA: TGCGCCAGCAGCCCGGGGGCAGGACAGGGGGAGCAGTACTTC. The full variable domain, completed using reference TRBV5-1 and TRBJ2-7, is KAGVTQTPRYLIKTRGQQVTLSCSPISGHRSVSWYQQTPGQGLQFLFEYFSETQRNKGNFPGRFSGRQFSNSRSEMNVSTLELGDSALYLCASSPGAGQGEQYFGPGTRLTVT.

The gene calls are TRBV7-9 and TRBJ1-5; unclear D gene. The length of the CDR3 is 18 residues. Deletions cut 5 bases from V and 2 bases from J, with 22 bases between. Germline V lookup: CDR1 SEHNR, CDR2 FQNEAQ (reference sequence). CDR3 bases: TGTGCCAGCAGCGAGGAGGGCCGCGGGGTTGGAGGCAATCAGCCCCAGCATTTT. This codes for CASSEEGRGVGGNQPQHF.

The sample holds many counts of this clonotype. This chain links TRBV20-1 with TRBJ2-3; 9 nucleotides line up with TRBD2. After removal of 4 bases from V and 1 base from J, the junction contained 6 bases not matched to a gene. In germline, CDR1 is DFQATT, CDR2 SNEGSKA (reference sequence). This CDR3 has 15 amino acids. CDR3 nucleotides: TGCAGTGCTACGGGGCTAGCGGGGCGCACAGATACGCAGTATTTT. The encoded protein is CSATGLAGRTDTQYF.

CDR3 protein: CAISGTGDEKLFF. The CDR3 bases are TGTGCCATATCCGGGACAGGGGACGAAAAACTGTTTTTT. The genes are TRBV25-1 and TRBJ1-4, with 10 bases identical to TRBD1. Germline-derived CDR1 and CDR2 are MGHDK and SYGVNS. V was clipped by 10 bases and J by 8 bases; unmatched bases: 7. The CDR3 is 13 residues long.

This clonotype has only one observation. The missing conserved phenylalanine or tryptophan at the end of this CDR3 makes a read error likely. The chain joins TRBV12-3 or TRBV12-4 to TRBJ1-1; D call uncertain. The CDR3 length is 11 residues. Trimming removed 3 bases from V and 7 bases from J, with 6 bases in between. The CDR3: CASSFRDEAFL. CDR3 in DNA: TGTGCCAGCAGTTTTCGGGATGAAGCTTTCCTT.